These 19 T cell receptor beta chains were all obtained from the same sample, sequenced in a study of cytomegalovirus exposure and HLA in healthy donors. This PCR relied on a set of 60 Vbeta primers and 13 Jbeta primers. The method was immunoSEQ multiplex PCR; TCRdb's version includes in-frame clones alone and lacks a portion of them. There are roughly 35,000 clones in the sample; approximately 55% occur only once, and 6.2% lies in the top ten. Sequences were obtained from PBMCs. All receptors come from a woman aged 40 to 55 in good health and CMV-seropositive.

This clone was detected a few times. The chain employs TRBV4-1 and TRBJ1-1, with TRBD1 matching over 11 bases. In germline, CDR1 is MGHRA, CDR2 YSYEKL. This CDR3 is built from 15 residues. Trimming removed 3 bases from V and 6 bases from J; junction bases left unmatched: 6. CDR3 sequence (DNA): TGCGCCAGCAGCCAGGCCCGGGGACAGGGGGCTGAAGCTTTCTTT. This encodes CASSQARGQGAEAFF.

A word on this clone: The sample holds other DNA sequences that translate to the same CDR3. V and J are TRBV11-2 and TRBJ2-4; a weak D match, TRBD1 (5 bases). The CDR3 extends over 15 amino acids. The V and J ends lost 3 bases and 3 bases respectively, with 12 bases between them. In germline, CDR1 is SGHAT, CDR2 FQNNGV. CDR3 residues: CASSFGQGGKNIQYF. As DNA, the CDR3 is TGTGCCAGCAGCTTTGGGCAGGGTGGCAAAAACATTCAGTACTTC.

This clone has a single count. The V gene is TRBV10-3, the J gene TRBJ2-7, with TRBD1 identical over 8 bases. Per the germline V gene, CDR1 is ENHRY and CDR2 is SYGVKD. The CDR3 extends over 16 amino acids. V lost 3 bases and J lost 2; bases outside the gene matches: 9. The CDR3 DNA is TGTGCCATCAGTGACTGGACAGGGCGGGGTGCCTACGAGCAGTACTTC. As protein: CAISDWTGRGAYEQYF.

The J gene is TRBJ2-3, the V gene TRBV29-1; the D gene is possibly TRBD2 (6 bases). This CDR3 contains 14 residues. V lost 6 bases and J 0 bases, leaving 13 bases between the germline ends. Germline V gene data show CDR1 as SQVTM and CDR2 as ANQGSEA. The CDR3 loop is CSVTRGSSTDTQYF. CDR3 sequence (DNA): TGCAGCGTCACCCGGGGGAGTAGCACAGATACGCAGTATTTT.

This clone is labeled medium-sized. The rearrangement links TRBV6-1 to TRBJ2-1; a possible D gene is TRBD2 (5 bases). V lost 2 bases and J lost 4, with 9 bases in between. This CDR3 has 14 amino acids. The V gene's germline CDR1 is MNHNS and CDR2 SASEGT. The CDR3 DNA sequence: TGTGCCAGCAGTGAACCGGGATTTTACAATGAGCAGTTCTTC. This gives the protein CASSEPGFYNEQFF.

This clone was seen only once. In DNA form, the CDR3 reads TGTGCCAGCAGTGACCCCTTCCACAGGGGCATTCAGTACTTC. Protein: CASSDPFHRGIQYF. V and J are TRBV2 and TRBJ2-4; TRBD1 matches at 7 bases. The germline V gene has CDR1 SNHLY and CDR2 FYNNEI. The CDR3 has 14 residues. The J segment lost 9 bases and the V segment lost 3 bases, leaving 8 bases of the junction unmatched.

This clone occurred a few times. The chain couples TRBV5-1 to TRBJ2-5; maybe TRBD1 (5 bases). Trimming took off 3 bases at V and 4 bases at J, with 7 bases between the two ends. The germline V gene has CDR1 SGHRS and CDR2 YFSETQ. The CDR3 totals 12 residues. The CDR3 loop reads CASSYDRETQYF. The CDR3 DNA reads TGCGCCAGCAGCTATGACAGAGAGACCCAGTACTTC.

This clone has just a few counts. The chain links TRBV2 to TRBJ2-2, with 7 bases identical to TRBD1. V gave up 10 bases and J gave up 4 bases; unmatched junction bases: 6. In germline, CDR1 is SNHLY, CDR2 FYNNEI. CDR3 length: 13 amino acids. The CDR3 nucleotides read TGTGCCAACAGGGGAGTTGGCACCGGGGAGCTGTTTTTT. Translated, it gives CANRGVGTGELFF.

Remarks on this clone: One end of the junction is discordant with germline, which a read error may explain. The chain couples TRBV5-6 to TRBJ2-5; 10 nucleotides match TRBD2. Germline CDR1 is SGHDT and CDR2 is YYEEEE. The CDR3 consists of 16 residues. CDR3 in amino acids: CAGSLWSLAGQETQYF. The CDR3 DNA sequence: TGTGCCGGCAGCTTGTGGTCACTAGCGGGGCAAGAGACCCAGTACTTC. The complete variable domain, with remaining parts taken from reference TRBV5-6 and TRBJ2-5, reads DAGVTQSPTHLIKTRGQQVTLRCSPKSGHDTVSWYQQALGQGPQFIFQYYEEEERQRGNFPDRFSGHQFPNYSSELNVNALLLGDSALYLCAGSLWSLAGQETQYFGPGTRLLVL.

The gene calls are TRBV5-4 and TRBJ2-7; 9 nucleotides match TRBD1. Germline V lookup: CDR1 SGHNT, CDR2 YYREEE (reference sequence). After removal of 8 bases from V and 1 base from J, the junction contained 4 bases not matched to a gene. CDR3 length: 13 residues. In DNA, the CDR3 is TGTGCCAGTAAGACAGGGGGTTCCTACGAGCAGTACTTC. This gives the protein CASKTGGSYEQYF.

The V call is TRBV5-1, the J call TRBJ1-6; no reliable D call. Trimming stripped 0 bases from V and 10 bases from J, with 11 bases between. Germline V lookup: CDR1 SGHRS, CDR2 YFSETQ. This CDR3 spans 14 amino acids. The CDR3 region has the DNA TGCGCCAGCAGCTTGGGAGCCACCCTCTCACCCCTCCACTTT. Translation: CASSLGATLSPLHF.

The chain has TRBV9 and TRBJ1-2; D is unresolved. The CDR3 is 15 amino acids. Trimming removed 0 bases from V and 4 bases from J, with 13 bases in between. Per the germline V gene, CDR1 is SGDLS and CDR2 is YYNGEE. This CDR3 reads CASSVEAALGYGYTF. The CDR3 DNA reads TGTGCCAGCAGCGTAGAGGCGGCTCTGGGCTATGGCTACACCTTC. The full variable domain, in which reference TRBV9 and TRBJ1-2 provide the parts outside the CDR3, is DSGVTQTPKHLITATGQRVTLRCSPRSGDLSVYWYQQSLDQGLQFLIQYYNGEERAKGNILERFSAQQFPDLHSELNLSSLELGDSALYFCASSVEAALGYGYTFGSGTRLTVV.

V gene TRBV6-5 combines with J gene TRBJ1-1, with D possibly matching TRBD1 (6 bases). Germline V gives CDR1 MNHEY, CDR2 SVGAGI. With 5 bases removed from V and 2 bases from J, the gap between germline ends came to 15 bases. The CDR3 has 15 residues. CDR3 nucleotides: TGTGCCAGCAGTATCTCCGGGACAACAAACACTGAAGCTTTCTTT. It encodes CASSISGTTNTEAFF.

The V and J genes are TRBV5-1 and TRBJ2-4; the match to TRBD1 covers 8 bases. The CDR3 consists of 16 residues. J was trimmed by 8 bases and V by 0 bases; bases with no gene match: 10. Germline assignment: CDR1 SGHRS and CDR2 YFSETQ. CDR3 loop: CASSLEDGQGRDIQYF. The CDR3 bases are TGCGCCAGCAGCTTGGAGGACGGACAGGGCCGAGACATTCAGTACTTC.

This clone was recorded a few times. Here the CDR3 DNA reads TGTGCCAGCAGCTTGTTGACAGGGGCGGGTGAAAAACTGTTTTTT. It encodes CASSLLTGAGEKLFF. The chain has TRBV11-2 and TRBJ1-4, with 8 bases lining up with TRBD1. Germline lookup yields CDR1 SGHAT and CDR2 FQNNGV. V lost 3 bases and J lost 7; bases outside the gene matches: 7. This CDR3 has 15 amino acids.

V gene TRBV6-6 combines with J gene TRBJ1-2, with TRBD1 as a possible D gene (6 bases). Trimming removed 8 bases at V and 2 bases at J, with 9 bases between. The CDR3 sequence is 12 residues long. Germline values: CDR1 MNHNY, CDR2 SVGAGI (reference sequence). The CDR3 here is CASSQGNYGYTF. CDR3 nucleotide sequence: TGTGCCAGCTCACAGGGAAACTATGGCTACACCTTC.

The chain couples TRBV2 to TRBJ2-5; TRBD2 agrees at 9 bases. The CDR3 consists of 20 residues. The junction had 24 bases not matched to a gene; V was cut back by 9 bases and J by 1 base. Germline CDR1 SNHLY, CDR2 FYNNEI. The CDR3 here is CARDGRGALGGGDPQETQYF. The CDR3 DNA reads TGTGCCAGAGACGGACGGGGGGCGCTAGGCGGGGGGGACCCCCAAGAGACCCAGTACTTC.

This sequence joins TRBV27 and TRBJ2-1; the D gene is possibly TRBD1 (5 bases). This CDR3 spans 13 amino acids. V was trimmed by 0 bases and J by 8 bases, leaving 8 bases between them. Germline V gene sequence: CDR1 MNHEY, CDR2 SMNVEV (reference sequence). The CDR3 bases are TGTGCCAGCAGTTTATCACAGGCCGATGAGCAGTTCTTC. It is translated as CASSLSQADEQFF.

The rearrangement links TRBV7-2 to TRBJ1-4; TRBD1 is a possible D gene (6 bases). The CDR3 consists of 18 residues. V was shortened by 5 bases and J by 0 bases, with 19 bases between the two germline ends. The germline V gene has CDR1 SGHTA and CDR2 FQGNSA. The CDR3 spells CASSRRYGGDPTNEKLFF. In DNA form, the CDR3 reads TGTGCCAGCAGCCGCCGGTATGGGGGCGACCCAACTAATGAAAAACTGTTTTTT.